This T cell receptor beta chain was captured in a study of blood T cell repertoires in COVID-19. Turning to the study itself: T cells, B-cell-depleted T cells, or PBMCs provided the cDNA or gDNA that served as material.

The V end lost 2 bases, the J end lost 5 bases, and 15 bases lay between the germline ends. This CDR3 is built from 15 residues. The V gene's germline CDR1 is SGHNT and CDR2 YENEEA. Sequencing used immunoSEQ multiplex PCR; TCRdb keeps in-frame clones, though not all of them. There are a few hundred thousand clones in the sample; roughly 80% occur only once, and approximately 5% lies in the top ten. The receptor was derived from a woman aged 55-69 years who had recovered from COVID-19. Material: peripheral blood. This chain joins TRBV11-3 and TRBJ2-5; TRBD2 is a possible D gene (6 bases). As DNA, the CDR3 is TGTGCCAGCAGCTTACGGAAGGATCGGGGGGAGACCCAGTACTTC. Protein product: CASSLRKDRGETQYF.